What follows describes a single T cell receptor (beta chain). As yet, its antigen is unknown. The sample belongs to a study of immune evolution from preneoplasia to lung adenocarcinoma. Study results and caveats: From normal lung to invasive adenocarcinoma, top clone frequencies appeared to decrease.

The CDR3 is made up of 14 amino acids. V lost 6 bases to trimming and J lost 5 bases, with 16 bases between them. Germline V gene lookup returns CDR1 KGHSH and CDR2 LQKENI. TCRdb keeps only in-frame clones here, not all; method: immunoSEQ multiplex PCR. The repertoire holds about 13,000 clones, around 80% seen once, with 4% to 5% in the top ten. The TCR originated in a person between 65 and 79 years old with lung adenocarcinoma. Sequencing was done on a sample of FFPE minimally invasive lung adenocarcinoma tissue. The V gene is TRBV18, the J gene TRBJ2-5; a weak D match, TRBD2 (5 bases). The CDR3 DNA sequence: TGTGCCAGCTCGGCCGCGGGCCGTGAGGAGACCCAGTACTTC. This encodes CASSAAGREETQYF.